This T cell receptor (beta chain) emerged from a study of OX40 agonist ivuxolimab in advanced cancers. The protocol was immunoSEQ multiplex PCR, while the TCRdb copy is restricted to in-frame clones and leaves out a portion. Here the sample spans fewer than 85,000 clones, roughly 84% being singletons. Trimming removed 6 bases at V and 4 bases at J, with 19 bases between. The germline CDR1 and CDR2 sequences are SSHAT and FNYEAQ (reference sequence). The CDR3 length is 15 residues. The sequence was obtained from an adult with an advanced solid tumor such as melanoma, head and neck, liver or kidney cancer. The specimen was CD4+ or CD8+ T cells sorted from blood, collected in a trial of the OX40 agonist ivuxolimab. The chain links TRBV7-7 to TRBJ2-7, with D maybe TRBD2 (6 bases). The CDR3 protein is CASSLRDGRLYEQYF. The DNA for the CDR3 is TGTGCCAGCAGTCTCAGGGACGGGAGACTTTACGAGCAGTACTTC.